These 30 T cell receptor beta chains were all obtained from the same sample, sequenced in a study of PD-1 blockade in mismatch repair-deficient tumors. Clones were sequenced by immunoSEQ multiplex PCR, and TCRdb holds only the in-frame ones, with some missing. The table lists approximately 40,000 clones, around 75% of them singletons. This specimen was peripheral blood, taken 4 weeks after starting pembrolizumab. These receptors originate from an adult with mismatch repair-deficient cancer.

In this sample, this clone turned up many times. V gene TRBV27 combines with J gene TRBJ2-2; D not certain. The CDR3 spans 15 residues. Deletions cut 6 bases from V and 0 bases from J, with 11 bases between. Germline V CDR1 and CDR2: MNHEY, SMNVEV (reference sequence). CDR3 sequence: CASSHSTANTGELFF. CDR3 sequence (DNA): TGTGCCAGCAGCCACAGTACCGCGAACACCGGGGAGCTGTTTTTT.

This chain joins TRBV28 and TRBJ2-7; 10 positions match TRBD1. CDR1 is MDHEN, CDR2 SYDVKM, per germline. Unmatched junction bases numbered 7, after V lost 6 bases and J lost 2 bases. The length of the CDR3 is 15 residues. The CDR3 reads CASRPRQGATYEQYF. The CDR3 nucleotides are TGTGCCAGCAGACCTAGACAGGGGGCTACCTACGAGCAGTACTTC. Full variable domain (missing parts from reference TRBV28 and TRBJ2-7): DVKVTQSSRYLVKRTGEKVFLECVQDMDHENMFWYRQDPGLGLRLIYFSYDVKMKEKGDIPEGYSVSREKKERFSLILESASTNQTSMYLCASRPRQGATYEQYFGPGTRLTVT.

This clone was counted a single time. The chain combines TRBV2 with TRBJ1-2; 8 bases are shared with TRBD1. CDR3 length: 13 residues. Germline V gene data show CDR1 as SNHLY and CDR2 as FYNNEI. V shed 6 bases and J 3 bases; nucleotides not matched to a gene: 3. This CDR3 is CASRETGDYGYTF. The CDR3 bases are TGTGCCAGCAGGGAGACAGGGGACTATGGCTACACCTTC.

V is TRBV5-5 and J is TRBJ1-5; TRBD1 matches 11 bases. V lost 4 bases and J lost 4; bases outside the gene matches: 4. CDR1 and CDR2 from the germline V gene are SGHKS and YYEKEE (reference sequence). The CDR3 totals 15 residues. For the CDR3, the DNA is TGTGCCAGCAGCCCCGGGACAGGGGGAAATCAGCCCCAGCATTTT. Translating it yields CASSPGTGGNQPQHF.

This clone was counted only a few times. V and J are TRBV11-2 and TRBJ2-3; the match to TRBD1 covers 8 bases. J was trimmed by 4 bases and V by 6 bases; bases with no gene match: 9. Germline V CDR1 and CDR2: SGHAT, FQNNGV. This CDR3 has 15 amino acids. The CDR3 nucleotides are TGTGCCAGCAGTGCCGGGACAGGTTATCCAGATACGCAGTATTTT. This sequence encodes CASSAGTGYPDTQYF.

V and J are TRBV6-1 and TRBJ1-3; D gene ambiguous. Trimming stripped 6 bases from V and 0 bases from J, with 9 bases between. The length of the CDR3 is 14 residues. Germline CDR1 and CDR2: MNHNS and SASEGT. The CDR3 loop reads CASRGYHSGNTIYF. Here the CDR3 DNA reads TGTGCCAGCAGGGGTTACCACTCTGGAAACACCATATATTTT.

This clone has just a few counts. This chain uses TRBV20-1 with TRBJ2-5, with D unclear. V shed 6 bases and J shed 3 bases, with 8 bases lying between them. Germline-derived CDR1 and CDR2 are DFQATT and SNEGSKA (reference sequence). The CDR3 is made up of 11 amino acids. Here the CDR3 reads CSATPKETQYF. CDR3 nucleotide sequence: TGCAGTGCGACCCCTAAAGAGACCCAGTACTTC.

This sequence joins TRBV27 and TRBJ2-1; 7 nucleotides match TRBD2. With 5 bases clipped from V and 7 bases from J, the junction kept 14 bases outside the gene matches. There are 16 residues in the CDR3. Germline CDR1 is MNHEY and CDR2 is SMNVEV (reference sequence). Here the CDR3 reads CASSPGSSGWINEQFF. As DNA, the CDR3 is TGTGCCAGCAGTCCAGGGAGTAGCGGGTGGATTAATGAGCAGTTCTTC.

The chain combines TRBV9 with TRBJ2-7; D gene uncertain. V gave up 4 bases and J gave up 3 bases, with 20 bases separating them. The CDR3 loop spans 16 amino acids. Germline V CDR1 and CDR2: SGDLS, YYNGEE. Here the CDR3 reads CASSRGRAPVDYEQYF. The CDR3 region has the DNA TGTGCCAGCAGCCGAGGCCGGGCCCCGGTGGACTACGAGCAGTACTTC.

This chain uses TRBV9 with TRBJ2-1, with 12 bases fitting TRBD2. This CDR3 has 16 amino acids. Looked up from germline, CDR1 is SGDLS and CDR2 is YYNGEE. J gave up 6 bases and V 3 bases, and 7 bases lay outside the gene matches. CDR3 nucleotides: TGTGCCAGCAGCGGAGCCCCTAGCGGGAGGGCCAATGAGCAGTTCTTC. This gives the protein CASSGAPSGRANEQFF. Full variable domain (remainder filled in from reference TRBV9 and TRBJ2-1): DSGVTQTPKHLITATGQRVTLRCSPRSGDLSVYWYQQSLDQGLQFLIQYYNGEERAKGNILERFSAQQFPDLHSELNLSSLELGDSALYFCASSGAPSGRANEQFFGPGTRLTVL.

The V call is TRBV6-5, the J call TRBJ2-1; D remains unclear. Germline V gene lookup returns CDR1 MNHEY and CDR2 SVGAGI. Trimming took 6 bases from V and 13 from J, leaving 19 bases between them. The CDR3 runs to 13 residues. The CDR3 here is CASRKGRGANQFF. Written as DNA, the CDR3 is TGTGCCAGCAGGAAAGGCAGAGGTGCTAACCAGTTCTTC.

The J gene is TRBJ2-3, the V gene TRBV5-6, with a weak D call TRBD1 (6 bases). The germline gives CDR1 SGHDT, CDR2 YYEEEE. V was trimmed by 1 base and J by 3 bases, leaving 12 bases between them. This CDR3 comprises 15 residues. Written as DNA, the CDR3 is TGTGCCAGCAGCTTGTCCAGGGGAAGAACAGATACGCAGTATTTT. Its translation: CASSLSRGRTDTQYF. Full variable domain (remainder filled in from reference TRBV5-6 and TRBJ2-3): DAGVTQSPTHLIKTRGQQVTLRCSPKSGHDTVSWYQQALGQGPQFIFQYYEEEERQRGNFPDRFSGHQFPNYSSELNVNALLLGDSALYLCASSLSRGRTDTQYFGPGTRLTVL.

This clone was observed many times. This chain joins TRBV6-5 and TRBJ2-7; TRBD2 might be the D (6 bases). The germline gives CDR1 MNHEY, CDR2 SVGAGI. V dropped 0 bases and J dropped 0 bases, with 9 bases sitting between them. This CDR3 contains 15 residues. The CDR3 loop reads CASSYSAGSSYEQYF. The CDR3 bases are TGTGCCAGCAGTTACTCGGCGGGGAGCTCCTACGAGCAGTACTTC.

The chain joins TRBV27 to TRBJ2-2; D is unclear. Germline values: CDR1 MNHEY, CDR2 SMNVEV (reference sequence). The CDR3 loop spans 13 amino acids. The germline V and J ends were trimmed by 4 bases and 6 bases, with 9 bases remaining between them. In nucleotides, the CDR3 is TGTGCCAGCAGTTACAATCGGGCCGGGGAGCTGTTTTTT. It is translated as CASSYNRAGELFF.

The chain recombines TRBV5-4 with TRBJ1-1; D may be TRBD1 (6 bases). The germline V and J ends were trimmed by 5 bases and 0 bases, with 17 bases remaining between them. The CDR3 is 16 residues long. Germline V lookup: CDR1 SGHNT, CDR2 YYREEE (reference sequence). CDR3 sequence: CASRTITGPMNTEAFF. The CDR3 nucleotides read TGTGCCAGCAGAACTATCACAGGGCCGATGAACACTGAAGCTTTCTTT.

The chain combines TRBV9 with TRBJ2-5, with TRBD2 matching 10 bases. V was clipped by 3 bases and J by 2 bases; unmatched bases: 13. The CDR3 contains 18 residues. CDR1 and CDR2 (germline): SGDLS, YYNGEE. The CDR3 region is CASSAGHYGTSAQETQYF. The DNA for the CDR3 is TGTGCCAGCAGCGCTGGACACTACGGGACTAGCGCTCAAGAGACCCAGTACTTC.

This clone was detected a few times. This chain links TRBV27 with TRBJ2-7; 9 positions match TRBD1. Trimming at V came to 6 bases and at J to 5 bases, leaving 5 bases not matched to a gene. Germline V CDR1 and CDR2: MNHEY, SMNVEV (reference sequence). The CDR3 contains 13 residues. The CDR3 DNA reads TGTGCCAGCAGCCGGACAGGGGAGGACGAGCAGTACTTC. Its translation: CASSRTGEDEQYF.

The gene calls are TRBV10-3 and TRBJ2-5; maybe TRBD2 (5 bases). The germline gives CDR1 ENHRY, CDR2 SYGVKD. Deletions cut 2 bases from V and 7 bases from J, with 8 bases between. This CDR3 spans 12 amino acids. The CDR3 nucleotides read TGTGCCATCAGTGAGAGTCGGGGGACCCAGTACTTC. Its protein product is CAISESRGTQYF.

This chain joins TRBV7-9 and TRBJ2-7, with TRBD2 matching 10 bases. The CDR3 loop spans 16 amino acids. With 4 bases clipped from V and 1 base from J, the junction kept 7 bases outside the gene matches. The germline CDR1 and CDR2 sequences are SEHNR and FQNEAQ (reference sequence). The CDR3 spells CASSSTLAGRSYEQYF. As DNA, the CDR3 is TGTGCCAGCAGCTCGACACTAGCGGGAAGATCCTACGAGCAGTACTTC. Full variable domain (missing parts from reference TRBV7-9 and TRBJ2-7): DTGVSQNPRHKITKRGQNVTFRCDPISEHNRLYWYRQTLGQGPEFLTYFQNEAQLEKSRLLSDRFSAERPKGSFSTLEIQRTEQGDSAMYLCASSSTLAGRSYEQYFGPGTRLTVT.

The chain joins TRBV19 to TRBJ2-1, with D possibly matching TRBD2 (6 bases). CDR1 is LNHDA and CDR2 is SQIVND in the germline V gene (reference sequence). Between the trimmed V and J ends, which lost 5 bases and 4 bases, there was a span of 24 bases. This CDR3 is 18 amino acids long. In nucleotides, the CDR3 is TGTGCCAGTAGTGAGTTAGGAGGGGCATCGGCTTTGTACAATGAGCAGTTCTTC. This translates into CASSELGGASALYNEQFF.

About this clone itself: Other DNA sequences in the sample encode the same CDR3. The rearrangement uses TRBV4-3 and TRBJ2-7; possibly TRBD1 for D (5 bases). The length of the CDR3 is 14 residues. The ends were cut back, 1 base at V and 4 bases at J, with 11 bases in the middle. Germline V gene sequence: CDR1 LGHNA, CDR2 YSLEER. The CDR3 DNA reads as TGCGCCAGCAGCCAAGGCAGACAGTTATACGAGCAGTACTTC. As protein: CASSQGRQLYEQYF.

This chain joins TRBV18 and TRBJ2-7; the D gene is possibly TRBD1 (5 bases). The V and J ends lost 3 bases and 5 bases respectively, with 14 bases between them. The CDR3 runs 14 residues. CDR1 is KGHSH, CDR2 LQKENI, per germline. CDR3 loop: CASSPSQGGHEQYF. The CDR3 nucleotides are TGTGCCAGCTCACCGAGCCAGGGTGGCCACGAGCAGTACTTC.

The rearrangement links TRBV14 to TRBJ2-1; D is possibly TRBD1 (6 bases). Germline assignment: CDR1 SGHDN and CDR2 FVKESK. The CDR3 has 16 amino acids. V was cut by 0 bases and J by 3 bases, with 12 bases left in between. The CDR3: CASSQDRGGFYNEQFF. CDR3 nucleotide sequence: TGTGCCAGCAGCCAAGATCGAGGGGGTTTCTACAATGAGCAGTTCTTC.

J is TRBJ2-7 and V is TRBV29-1, with D hard to call. CDR1 and CDR2 from the germline V gene are SQVTM and ANQGSEA. The CDR3 contains 12 residues. Trimming stripped 5 bases from V and 1 base from J, with 9 bases between. The CDR3 coding sequence is TGCAGCGTTCTAGAGAAATCCTACGAGCAGTACTTC. It specifies CSVLEKSYEQYF.

V gene TRBV30 combines with J gene TRBJ1-4; 7 bases map to TRBD1. The length of the CDR3 is 15 residues. Trimming at V came to 2 bases and at J to 8 bases, leaving 11 bases not matched to a gene. Germline V gene data show CDR1 as GTSNPN and CDR2 as SVGIG (reference sequence). CDR3 sequence (DNA): TGTGCCTGGAGTCCAACAGGGGTCTCGGGCGAAAAACTGTTTTTT. Protein: CAWSPTGVSGEKLFF.

V and J are TRBV7-2 and TRBJ1-1; possibly TRBD1 for D (6 bases). The length of the CDR3 is 15 residues. Deletions cut 5 bases from V and 2 bases from J, with 15 bases between. In germline, CDR1 is SGHTA, CDR2 FQGNSA. The CDR3 sequence is CASSLEGGGNTEAFF. The CDR3 coding sequence is TGTGCCAGCAGCCTAGAGGGGGGAGGAAACACTGAAGCTTTCTTT. Filled out from reference TRBV7-2 and TRBJ1-1, the complete variable domain reads GAGVSQSPSNKVTEKGKDVELRCDPISGHTALYWYRQSLGQGLEFLIYFQGNSAPDKSGLPSDRFSAERTGGSVSTLTIQRTQQEDSAVYLCASSLEGGGNTEAFFGQGTRLTVV.

The V gene is TRBV6-8, the J gene TRBJ1-2; no definite D call. Trimming stripped 0 bases from V and 4 bases from J, with 12 bases between. The CDR3 contains 15 residues. Germline V lookup: CDR1 MNHGY, CDR2 SAAAGT. As DNA, the CDR3 is TGTGCCAGCAGTTACTCGATTCGGCGCTTCTATGGCTACACCTTC. Translation: CASSYSIRRFYGYTF.

This clone was observed a single time. The J gene is TRBJ2-5, the V gene TRBV5-1, with 13 bases fitting TRBD2. This CDR3 comprises 15 residues. The germline gives CDR1 SGHRS, CDR2 YFSETQ. Trimming took 7 bases from V and 2 from J; bases not matched to a gene: 5. CDR3 nucleotide sequence: TGCGCCAGCCGGGGGACTAGCGGGGTACAAGAGACCCAGTACTTC. It specifies CASRGTSGVQETQYF.

The chain links TRBV18 to TRBJ1-3; no reliable D call. V lost 3 bases and J 4 bases, leaving 13 bases between the germline ends. The CDR3 covers 15 residues. Looked up from germline, CDR1 is KGHSH and CDR2 is LQKENI. The CDR3 sequence: CASSPVNTKGNTIYF. The CDR3 DNA reads TGTGCCAGCTCACCGGTAAACACGAAAGGAAACACCATATATTTT. Full variable domain (outside the CDR3, taken from reference TRBV18 and TRBJ1-3): NAGVMQNPRHLVRRRGQEARLRCSPMKGHSHVYWYRQLPEEGLKFMVYLQKENIIDESGMPKERFSAEFPKEGPSILRIQQVVRGDSAAYFCASSPVNTKGNTIYFGEGSWLTVV.

This clone was detected once. This chain uses TRBV11-2 with TRBJ1-2; D unresolved. The germline V gene encodes CDR1 SGHAT and CDR2 FQNNGV. The CDR3 has 13 amino acids. V was cut by 0 bases and J by 1 base, with 3 bases left in between. This chain's CDR3 is CASSLDHNYGYTF. The CDR3 DNA reads as TGTGCCAGCAGCTTAGACCATAACTATGGCTACACCTTC.